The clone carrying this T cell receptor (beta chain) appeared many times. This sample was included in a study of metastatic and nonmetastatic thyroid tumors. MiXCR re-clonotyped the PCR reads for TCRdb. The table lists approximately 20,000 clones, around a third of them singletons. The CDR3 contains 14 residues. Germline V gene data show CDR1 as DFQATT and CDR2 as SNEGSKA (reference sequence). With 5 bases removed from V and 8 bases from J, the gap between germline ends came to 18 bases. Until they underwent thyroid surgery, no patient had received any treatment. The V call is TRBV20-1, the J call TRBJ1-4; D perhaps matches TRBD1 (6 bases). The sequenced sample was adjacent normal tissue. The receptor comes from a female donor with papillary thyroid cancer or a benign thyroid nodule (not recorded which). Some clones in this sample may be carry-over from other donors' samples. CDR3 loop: CSAPNRAVEEKLFF. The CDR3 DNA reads TGCAGTGCTCCCAACAGGGCAGTAGAGGAAAAACTGTTTTTT.